This T cell receptor beta chain was recorded in a study of T cell responses to AZD1222 COVID-19 vaccine. Clones were sequenced by immunoSEQ multiplex PCR, and TCRdb holds only the in-frame ones, with some missing. The repertoire holds about 150,000 clones, with roughly 90% as singletons. The TCR comes from an adult in good health. Sequences were derived from peripheral blood, sampled on day 0 of AZD1222 vaccination.

DNA of the CDR3: TGCGCCAGCAGCTTGGTGGGAGTAATCCCGGGCGGGGAGCTGTTTTTT. This gives the protein CASSLVGVIPGGELFF. The chain is built from TRBV5-1 and TRBJ2-2; weak D call: TRBD2 (5 bases). This CDR3 is 16 amino acids long. CDR1 is SGHRS, CDR2 YFSETQ, per germline. The V gene lost 0 bases and the J gene lost 7 bases, with 16 bases spanning the gap.